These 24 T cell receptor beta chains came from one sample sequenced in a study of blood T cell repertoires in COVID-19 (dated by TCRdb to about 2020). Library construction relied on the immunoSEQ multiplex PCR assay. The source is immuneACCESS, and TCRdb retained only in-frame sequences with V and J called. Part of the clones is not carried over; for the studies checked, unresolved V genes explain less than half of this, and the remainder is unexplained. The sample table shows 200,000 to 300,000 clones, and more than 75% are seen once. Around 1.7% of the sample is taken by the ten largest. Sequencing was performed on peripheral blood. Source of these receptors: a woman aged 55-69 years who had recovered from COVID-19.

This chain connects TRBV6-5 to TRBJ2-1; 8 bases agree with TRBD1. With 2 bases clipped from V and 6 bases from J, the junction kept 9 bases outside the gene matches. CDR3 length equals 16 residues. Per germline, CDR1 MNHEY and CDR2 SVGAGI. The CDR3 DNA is TGTGCCAGCAGTTACCCGACTGCGACAGGGGTCAATGAGCAGTTCTTC. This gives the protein CASSYPTATGVNEQFF.

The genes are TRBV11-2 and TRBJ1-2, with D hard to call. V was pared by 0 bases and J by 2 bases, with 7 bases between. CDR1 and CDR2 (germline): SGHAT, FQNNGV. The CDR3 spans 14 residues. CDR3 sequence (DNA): TGTGCCAGCAGCTTAGATTCACTAAACTATGGCTACACCTTC. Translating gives CASSLDSLNYGYTF.

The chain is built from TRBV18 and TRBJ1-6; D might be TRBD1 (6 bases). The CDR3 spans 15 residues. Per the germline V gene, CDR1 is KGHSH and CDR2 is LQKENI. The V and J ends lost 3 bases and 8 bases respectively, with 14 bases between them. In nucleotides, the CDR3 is TGTGCCAGCTCACCGTTCTCGGACAGCGATTCACCCCTCCACTTT. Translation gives CASSPFSDSDSPLHF.

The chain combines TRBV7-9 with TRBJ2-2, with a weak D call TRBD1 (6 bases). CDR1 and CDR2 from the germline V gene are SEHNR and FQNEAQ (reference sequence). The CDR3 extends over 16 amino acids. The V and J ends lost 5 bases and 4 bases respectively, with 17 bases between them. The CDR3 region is CASSQHRARATGELFF. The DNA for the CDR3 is TGTGCCAGCAGCCAACACAGGGCACGAGCCACCGGGGAGCTGTTTTTT. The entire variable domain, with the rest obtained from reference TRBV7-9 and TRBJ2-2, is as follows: DTGVSQNPRHKITKRGQNVTFRCDPISEHNRLYWYRQTLGQGPEFLTYFQNEAQLEKSRLLSDRFSAERPKGSFSTLEIQRTEQGDSAMYLCASSQHRARATGELFFGEGSRLTVL.

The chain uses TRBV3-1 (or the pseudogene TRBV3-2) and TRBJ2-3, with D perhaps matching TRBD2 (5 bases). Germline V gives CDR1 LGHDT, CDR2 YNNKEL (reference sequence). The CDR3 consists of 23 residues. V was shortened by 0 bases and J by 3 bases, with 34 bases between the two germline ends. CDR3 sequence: CASSQDRGTPRAFLGMRTDTQYF. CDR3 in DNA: TGTGCCAGCAGCCAAGATCGGGGTACCCCGCGGGCTTTTTTGGGGATGCGGACAGATACGCAGTATTTT.

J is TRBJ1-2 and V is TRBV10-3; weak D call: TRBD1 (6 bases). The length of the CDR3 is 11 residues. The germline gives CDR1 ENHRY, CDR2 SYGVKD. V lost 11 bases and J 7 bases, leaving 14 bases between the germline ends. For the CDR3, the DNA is TGTGCCCCAACCTCCAGGGGTGGCTACACCTTC. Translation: CAPTSRGGYTF.

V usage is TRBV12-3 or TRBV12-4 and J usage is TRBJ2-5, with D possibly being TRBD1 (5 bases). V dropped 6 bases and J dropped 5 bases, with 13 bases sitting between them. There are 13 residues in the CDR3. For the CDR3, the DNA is TGTGCCAGCAGGTTTCTGGACAAGGAGACCCAGTACTTC. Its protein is CASRFLDKETQYF.

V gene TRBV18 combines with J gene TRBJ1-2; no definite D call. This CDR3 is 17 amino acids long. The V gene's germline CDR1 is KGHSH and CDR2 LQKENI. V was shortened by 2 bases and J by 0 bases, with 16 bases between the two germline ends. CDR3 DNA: TGTGCCAGCTCACCAGGCGGTATCGGCAGAGCTAACTATGGCTACACCTTC. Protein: CASSPGGIGRANYGYTF. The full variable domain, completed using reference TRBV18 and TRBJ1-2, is NAGVMQNPRHLVRRRGQEARLRCSPMKGHSHVYWYRQLPEEGLKFMVYLQKENIIDESGMPKERFSAEFPKEGPSILRIQQVVRGDSAAYFCASSPGGIGRANYGYTFGSGTRLTVV.

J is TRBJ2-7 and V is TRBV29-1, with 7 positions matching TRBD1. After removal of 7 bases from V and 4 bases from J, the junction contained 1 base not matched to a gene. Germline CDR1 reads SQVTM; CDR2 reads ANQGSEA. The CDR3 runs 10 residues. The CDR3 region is CSAGGYEQYF. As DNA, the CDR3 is TGCAGCGCAGGGGGTTACGAGCAGTACTTC.

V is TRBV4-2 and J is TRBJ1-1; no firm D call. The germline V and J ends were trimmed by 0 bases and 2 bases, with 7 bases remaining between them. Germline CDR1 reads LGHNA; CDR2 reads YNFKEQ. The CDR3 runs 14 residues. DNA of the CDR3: TGTGCCAGCAGCCAAGAACATCTCAACACTGAAGCTTTCTTT. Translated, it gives CASSQEHLNTEAFF.

CDR3 nucleotide sequence: TGTGCCATCAGTGACGGGGGTCAGCCCCAGCATTTT. Its protein product is CAISDGGQPQHF. V is TRBV10-3 and J is TRBJ1-5; weak D call: TRBD1 (5 bases). Germline CDR1 is ENHRY and CDR2 is SYGVKD. The CDR3 is 12 amino acids. Between the trimmed V and J ends, which lost 3 bases and 6 bases, there was a span of 6 bases.

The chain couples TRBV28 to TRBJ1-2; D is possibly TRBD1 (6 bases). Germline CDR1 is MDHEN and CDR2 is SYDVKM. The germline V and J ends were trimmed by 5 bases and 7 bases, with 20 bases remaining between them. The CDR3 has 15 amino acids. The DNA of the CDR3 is TGTGCCAGCAGTGTATCCGGGAGGGGGGCAGGTGGCTACACCTTC. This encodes CASSVSGRGAGGYTF.

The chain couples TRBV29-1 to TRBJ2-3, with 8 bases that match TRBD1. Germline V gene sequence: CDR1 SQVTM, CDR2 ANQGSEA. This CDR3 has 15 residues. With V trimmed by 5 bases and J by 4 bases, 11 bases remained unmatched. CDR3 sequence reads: CSVPPGGASPDTQYF. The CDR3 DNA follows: TGCAGCGTTCCCCCAGGGGGCGCTTCGCCAGATACGCAGTATTTT.

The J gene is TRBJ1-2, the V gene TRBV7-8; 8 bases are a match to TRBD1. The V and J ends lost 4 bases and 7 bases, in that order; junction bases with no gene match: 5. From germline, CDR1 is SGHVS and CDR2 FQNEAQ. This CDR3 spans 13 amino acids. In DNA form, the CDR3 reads TGTGCCAGCAGCTGGCGACAGGGGCTTGGCTACACCTTC. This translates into CASSWRQGLGYTF.

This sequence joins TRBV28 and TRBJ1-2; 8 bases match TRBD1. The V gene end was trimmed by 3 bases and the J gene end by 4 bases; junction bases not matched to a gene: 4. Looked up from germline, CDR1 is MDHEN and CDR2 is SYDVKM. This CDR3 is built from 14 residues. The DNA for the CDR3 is TGTGCCAGCAGTTTGACAGGGGATCGCTATGGCTACACCTTC. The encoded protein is CASSLTGDRYGYTF.

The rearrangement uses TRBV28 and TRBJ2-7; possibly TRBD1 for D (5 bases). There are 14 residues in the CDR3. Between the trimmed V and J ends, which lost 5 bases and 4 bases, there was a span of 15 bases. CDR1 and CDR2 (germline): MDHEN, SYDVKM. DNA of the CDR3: TGTGCCAGCAGTAGGGTGGGGCCCCCTTACGAGCAGTACTTC. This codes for CASSRVGPPYEQYF.

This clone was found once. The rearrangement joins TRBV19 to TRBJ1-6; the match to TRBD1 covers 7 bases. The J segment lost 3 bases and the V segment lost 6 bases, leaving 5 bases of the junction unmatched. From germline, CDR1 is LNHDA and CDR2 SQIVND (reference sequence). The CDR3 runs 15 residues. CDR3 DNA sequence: TGTGCCAGTAGGCTGACAGGGAACTATAATTCACCCCTCCACTTT. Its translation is CASRLTGNYNSPLHF.

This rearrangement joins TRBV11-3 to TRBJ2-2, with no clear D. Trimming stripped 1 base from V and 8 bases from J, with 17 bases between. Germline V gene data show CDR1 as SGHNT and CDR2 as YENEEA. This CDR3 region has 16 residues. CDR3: CASSLGAGWASGELFF. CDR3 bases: TGTGCCAGCAGCTTAGGCGCCGGATGGGCATCTGGGGAGCTGTTTTTT.

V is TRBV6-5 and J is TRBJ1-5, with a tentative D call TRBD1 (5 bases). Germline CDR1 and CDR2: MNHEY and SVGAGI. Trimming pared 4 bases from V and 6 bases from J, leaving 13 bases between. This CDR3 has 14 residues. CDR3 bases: TGTGCCAGCAGTTCCCAGGGTTTCTCTCAGCCCCAGCATTTT. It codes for CASSSQGFSQPQHF.

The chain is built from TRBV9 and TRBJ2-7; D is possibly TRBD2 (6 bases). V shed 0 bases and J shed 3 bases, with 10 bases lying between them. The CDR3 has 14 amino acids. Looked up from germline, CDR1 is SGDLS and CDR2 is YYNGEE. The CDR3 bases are TGTGCCAGCAGCGTAGACCGGGGGAGCTACGAGCAGTACTTC. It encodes CASSVDRGSYEQYF. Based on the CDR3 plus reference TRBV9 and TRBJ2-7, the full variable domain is DSGVTQTPKHLITATGQRVTLRCSPRSGDLSVYWYQQSLDQGLQFLIQYYNGEERAKGNILERFSAQQFPDLHSELNLSSLELGDSALYFCASSVDRGSYEQYFGPGTRLTVT.

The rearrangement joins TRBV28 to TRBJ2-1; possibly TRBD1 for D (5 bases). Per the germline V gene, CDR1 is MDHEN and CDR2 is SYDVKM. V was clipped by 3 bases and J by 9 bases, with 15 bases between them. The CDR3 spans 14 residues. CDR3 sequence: CASSFGFRDTEQFF. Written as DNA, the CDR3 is TGTGCCAGCAGTTTCGGTTTCAGGGATACTGAGCAGTTCTTC.

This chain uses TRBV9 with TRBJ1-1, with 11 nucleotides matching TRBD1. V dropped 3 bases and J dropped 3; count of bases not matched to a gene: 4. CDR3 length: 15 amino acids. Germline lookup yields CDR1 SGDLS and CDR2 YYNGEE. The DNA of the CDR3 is TGTGCCAGCAGCGCAGGACAGGGGGCTGACACTGAAGCTTTCTTT. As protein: CASSAGQGADTEAFF.

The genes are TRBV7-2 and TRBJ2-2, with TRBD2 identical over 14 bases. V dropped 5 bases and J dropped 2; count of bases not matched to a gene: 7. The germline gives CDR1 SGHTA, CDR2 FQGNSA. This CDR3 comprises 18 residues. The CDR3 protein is CASSLFGLAGGNTGELFF. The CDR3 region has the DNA TGTGCCAGCAGCCTATTCGGACTAGCGGGGGGTAACACCGGGGAGCTGTTTTTT.

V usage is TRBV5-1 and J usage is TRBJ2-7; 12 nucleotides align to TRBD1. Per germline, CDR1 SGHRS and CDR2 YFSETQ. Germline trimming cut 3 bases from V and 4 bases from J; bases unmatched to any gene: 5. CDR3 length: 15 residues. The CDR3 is CASSWGQGARYEQYF. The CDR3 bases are TGCGCCAGCAGCTGGGGACAGGGGGCTAGATACGAGCAGTACTTC.